Listed below are T cell receptor beta chains from one sample, sequenced in a study of blood T cells in healthy people across ages. TCRdb re-analysed the 5' RACE reads in MiXCR, keeping a single row per CDR3 protein. The profile shows 1 million to 1.2 million distinct CDR3 sequences, under 40% of them singletons. Sample: blood. These receptors were collected from a man aged 18 to 30 in good health. Both conserved end residues are part of each CDR3.

v_call,j_call,cdr3_aa
TRBV20-1,TRBJ2-3,CSAEVYRGGSTDTQYF
TRBV7-9,TRBJ2-3,CASSSTRSTDTQYF
TRBV27,TRBJ1-1,CASSALWNTEAFF
TRBV20-1,TRBJ2-1,CSAIALLGKPYNEQFF
TRBV14,TRBJ1-1,CASSRRERTEAFF
TRBV4-3,TRBJ2-3,CASSQLAGGTTDTQYF
TRBV4-2,TRBJ2-7,CASSHSQGDEQYF
TRBV12-2,TRBJ2-1,CASRLARGTSVNNEQFF
TRBV20-1,TRBJ2-2,CSARVRAGELFF
TRBV20-1,TRBJ2-1,CSANSWRGSLYNEQFF
TRBV10-3,TRBJ2-1,CAIRTGTHNEQFF
TRBV4-1,TRBJ1-5,CASSQDLPGADQPQHF
TRBV7-2,TRBJ1-4,CASSLAPGIGEKLFF
TRBV5-1,TRBJ2-5,CASTRSAASYNEQYF
TRBV29-1,TRBJ2-5,CSVGGKAYQETQYF
TRBV10-3,TRBJ2-7,CAISESTRKTGFRGEQYF
TRBV20-1,TRBJ2-2,CSAPAQGGTGELFF
TRBV20-1,TRBJ2-3,CSARPLAGGHDTQYF